This T cell receptor beta chain comes out of a study of blood T cell repertoires in COVID-19 (dated by TCRdb to 2020 to 2021). Study-level background: Samples covering the acute and convalescent phases of COVID-19 were provided by collaborators in the United States, Italy and Spain. The prospective study material was composed of cDNA or gDNA derived from T cells, B-cell-depleted T cells, or PBMCs. The dataset comprised deeply sampled blood TCRbeta repertoires from subjects exposed to, actively infected with, or recovered from COVID-19. The repertoires were made available in a free public database intended to serve as a resource for research on the immune response to SARS-CoV-2. Samples came from the ongoing ImmuneRACE study (first 160 participants) plus 1,254 subjects from 6 global collaborators. The sample metadata nearly always contained a de-identified subject ID, COVID-19 status, age in years and sex. Where HLA class I and class II types were available, the types were taken from metadata supplied by the sample provider, not from assay-based typing. Broader findings and caveats from the paper: How much clinical and demographic metadata was included differed by source and by participant, and the metadata was provided uncurated.

TCRbeta CDR3 regions were amplified from genomic DNA using the immunoSEQ Assay, a bias-controlled multiplex PCR. The study's own analysis went as follows. The number of nucleated cells in each sample was estimated by amplification of reference gene primers within the assay. To quantify the absolute abundance of each unique TCRbeta CDR3 rearrangement, sequence reads were collapsed and filtered. For each sample, productive Simpson clonality was calculated by taking the square root of Simpson's diversity index across productive rearrangements. TCRdb took this table from immuneACCESS and kept in-frame rearrangements with V and J called. Such tables lack part of the clones; where checked against another copy, unresolved V genes explain under half of the gap, and the rest is unexplained. The DNA gave D and trimming, while V, J and clone size come from that table. The sample table holds about 200,000 clones, of which 60% to 85% were seen once. The ten largest clones capture 4.5% to 7% of the sample.

This clone was observed a single time. It lacks a known antigen. Qualities for individual bases were not recorded, and no much larger clone is one base off. Ends trimmed: V by 8 bases, J by 2 bases; bases unmatched to a gene: 5. Reading the germline V gene gives CDR1 KGHDR and CDR2 SFDVKD. The CDR3 sequence holds 15 residues, the cysteine and phenylalanine included. Solely the CDR3 DNA is kept, with 45 bases framed from the first base. Each collaborating institution followed its own protocols to collect whole blood in K2EDTA tubes. For TCRbeta analysis, collaborator samples were shipped as frozen whole blood, as isolated PBMCs, or as DNA extracted from either sample type.

Specimen: peripheral blood. The chain is encoded by TRBV24-1 joined to TRBJ2-3, with TRBD1 identical over 11 junction bases. The receptor was isolated from an older woman with acute or convalescent COVID-19. The DNA sequence reads TGTGCCACCACCCTCGGACAGGGGGCCACAGATACGCAGTATTTT. It is translated as CATTLGQGATDTQYF.